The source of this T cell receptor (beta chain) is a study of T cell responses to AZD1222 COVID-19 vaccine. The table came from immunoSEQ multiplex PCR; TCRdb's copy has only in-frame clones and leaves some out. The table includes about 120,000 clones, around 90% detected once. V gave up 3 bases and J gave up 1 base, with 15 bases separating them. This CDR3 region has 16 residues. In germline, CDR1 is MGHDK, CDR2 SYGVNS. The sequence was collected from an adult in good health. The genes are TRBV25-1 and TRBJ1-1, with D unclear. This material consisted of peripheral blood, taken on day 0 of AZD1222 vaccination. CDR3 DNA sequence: TGTGCCAGCAGTGAGGGAGGTTTGGGCGAGAACACTGAAGCTTTCTTT. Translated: CASSEGGLGENTEAFF.